This TCR beta chain was sequenced for a study of chemoradiotherapy in HPV16-positive cancers. Findings and caveats of the study: Candidate HPV-specific clones and E7-related TCR motifs grew in tumor during treatment. HPV-specific T cells were functionally defined from only two HPV16-positive patients. In HPV16-positive patients, HPV-responsive T-cell expansion tracked better recurrence-free survival.

The germline V gene has CDR1 GTSNPN and CDR2 SVGIG (reference sequence). This CDR3 spans 12 amino acids. V gave up 8 bases and J gave up 6 bases, with 15 bases separating them. Clones were read by immunoSEQ multiplex PCR, and TCRdb kept only the in-frame ones, dropping some. The data hold 1,500 to 2,000 clones, with about 81% observed a single time. Concerning this clone: What it binds is unknown.

Over chemoradiotherapy, repertoires were sampled more than once. This chain links TRBV30 with TRBJ2-3, with a tentative D call TRBD1 (5 bases). The sequence was obtained from a human donor with HPV-associated anogenital cancer. This material consisted of tumor tissue, taken from a patient who underwent chemoradiotherapy. The CDR3 loop reads CARGGLGDTQYF. The CDR3 DNA reads as TGTGCCAGGGGTGGGCTGGGGGATACGCAGTATTTT.